This T cell receptor (beta chain) was sequenced during a study of blood T cell repertoires in COVID-19. Study background: Whether acute or convalescent, the COVID-19 samples came from the United States, Italy and Spain. T cells, B-cell-depleted T cells, or PBMCs supplied cDNA or gDNA.

Original analysis: The authors estimated nucleated cell counts from reference gene primer amplification. The method was immunoSEQ multiplex PCR; TCRdb's version includes in-frame clones alone and lacks a portion of them. That table is the source of V, J and clone size, and D and trimming were worked out from the DNA. The data contain fewer than 350,000 clones, around 89% of them singletons. The V segment lost 0 bases and the J segment 2 bases; nucleotides outside the gene matches: 6. The CDR3 totals 17 residues. CDR1 and CDR2 from the germline V gene are SGHRS and YFSETQ. The source is a man aged 35 to 55 with acute or convalescent COVID-19. V and J are TRBV5-1 and TRBJ2-7, with 12 bases matching TRBD2. Sequencing was performed on peripheral blood. The CDR3 is CASSLEGASGGAYEQYF. In DNA form, the CDR3 reads TGCGCCAGCAGCTTGGAAGGAGCTAGCGGGGGGGCCTACGAGCAGTACTTC.